This T cell receptor beta chain was documented in a study of CD8 T cells in ankylosing spondylitis. Using quantitative 5'-RACE with molecular barcodes, the authors made TCR beta libraries. A single record per CDR3 protein comes from TCRdb applying MiXCR to the 5' RACE reads. The sample lists 150,000 to 200,000 distinct CDR3 sequences, approximately 16% seen once, with roughly 7.7% in the top ten. This clonotype appeared once. The antigen is undetermined. Study-wide findings and caveats: Previous work reported some of these motif variants in the synovial fluid and blood of reactive arthritis. The authors reported significant enrichment of disease-linked clones in matched ankylosing spondylitis synovial fluid.

The sequence derives from a male donor with ankylosing spondylitis or in good health (not recorded which). The sequencing input was blood, either unsorted or a sorted T cell fraction (not recorded which).

The CDR3 sequence is CASSIRRDETQYF. In DNA, the CDR3 is TGTGCCAGCAGCATCCGCCGGGACGAGACCCAGTACTTC. The chain recombines TRBV12-3 or TRBV12-4 with TRBJ2-5; D possibly uses TRBD1 or TRBD2 (5 bases each). V was shortened by 6 bases and J by 5 bases, with 13 bases between the two germline ends. This CDR3 has 13 residues.